This T cell receptor beta chain was identified in a study of T cell responses to AZD1222 COVID-19 vaccine. Sequenced by immunoSEQ multiplex PCR; TCRdb stores in-frame clones only, minus some. The profile shows approximately 140,000 clones, 75% to 95% of them singletons. The CDR3 is 13 amino acids. Trimming took 3 bases from V and 6 from J, leaving 14 bases between them. Per germline, CDR1 DFQATT and CDR2 SNEGSKA (reference sequence). The receptor was isolated from an adult in good health. This material consisted of peripheral blood, taken on day 0 of AZD1222 vaccination. V is TRBV20-1 and J is TRBJ1-1; TRBD1 might be the D (6 bases). CDR3 region: CSASRINRAEAFF. CDR3 DNA sequence: TGCAGTGCTAGTAGAATTAACAGGGCTGAAGCTTTCTTT.